The rows below give T cell receptor beta chains drawn from one sample of a study of blood T cells in healthy people across ages. TCRdb reprocessed the 5' RACE reads with MiXCR, giving one entry per CDR3 protein. Found here are hundreds of thousands of distinct CDR3 sequences, roughly 60% of them singletons; the top ten hold approximately 20%. Sequencing was performed on blood. Receptors were obtained from a man younger than 40 in good health. Both conserved end residues are part of each CDR3. The D gene is left open where the match is weak. Rows give clone size only sometimes, using once, few, many, or a class for an expanded clone.

clone_size	d_call	v_call	j_call	cdr3_aa	cdr3_nt
NA	NA	TRBV21-1	TRBJ1-1	CASSKWQYTEAFF	TGTGCCAGCAGCAAATGGCAGTACACTGAAGCTTTCTTT
NA	TRBD2	TRBV13	TRBJ2-1	CASSRVTSSGGNEQFF	TGTGCCAGCAGCCGAGTGACTTCTAGCGGGGGTAATGAGCAGTTCTTC
NA	NA	TRBV6-2/TRBV6-3	TRBJ2-3	CASSSLHREGGTDTQYF	TGTGCCAGCAGTTCCCTCCACAGAGAGGGCGGCACAGATACGCAGTATTTT
NA	NA	TRBV29-1	TRBJ2-5	CSVEIVRRTQYF	TGCAGCGTTGAAATAGTCCGCCGGACCCAGTACTTC
NA	NA	TRBV10-3	TRBJ2-5	CAISESGAFNEQYF	TGTGCCATCAGTGAGTCAGGGGCTTTCAATGAGCAGTACTTC
NA	NA	TRBV6-1	TRBJ2-4	CASRDSISKQYF	TGTGCCAGCAGGGACAGCATATCCAAGCAGTACTTC
NA	TRBD2	TRBV6-5	TRBJ2-7	CASISTGTSGTYEQYF	TGTGCCAGCATTTCTACCGGGACTAGCGGGACCTACGAGCAGTACTTC
NA	TRBD2	TRBV12-3/TRBV12-4	TRBJ2-1	CASSLSGGAGQFF	TGTGCCAGCAGTTTGAGCGGGGGGGCTGGGCAGTTCTTC
few	NA	TRBV10-3	TRBJ2-7	CAISEIGSRDTEQYF	TGTGCCATCAGTGAGATCGGCTCCCGGGACACCGAGCAGTACTTC
NA	NA	TRBV6-1	TRBJ2-4	CASSEEGVSLAKNIQYF	TGTGCCAGCAGTGAAGAGGGGGTCAGCCTAGCCAAAAACATTCAGTACTTC
once	TRBD2	TRBV5-4	TRBJ2-7	CASSLGREGSEQYF	TGTGCCAGCAGCTTGGGACGGGAGGGCTCCGAGCAGTACTTC
few	NA	TRBV20-1	TRBJ2-7	CSAVSEVLYEQYF	TGCAGTGCTGTTAGCGAGGTTCTCTACGAGCAGTACTTC
NA	TRBD2	TRBV7-2	TRBJ2-6	CASSLVWGGLSGANVLTF	TGTGCCAGCAGCTTAGTGTGGGGAGGGCTTTCTGGGGCCAACGTCCTGACTTTC
few	NA	TRBV5-1	TRBJ2-3	CASSLIGDTSTDTQYF	TGCGCCAGCAGCTTGATCGGTGACACTAGCACAGATACGCAGTATTTT
few	NA	TRBV5-6	TRBJ2-1	CASSLPGKGSYNEQFF	TGTGCCAGCAGCTTGCCGGGCAAAGGCTCCTACAATGAGCAGTTCTTC
NA	NA	TRBV6-1	TRBJ2-1	CASSEVLGYSEQFF	TGTGCCAGCAGTGAAGTTCTCGGTTATAGTGAGCAGTTCTTC
few	NA	TRBV29-1	TRBJ2-5	CSVAMRGRYETQYF	TGCAGCGTTGCTATGAGGGGACGGTACGAGACCCAGTACTTC
few	NA	TRBV20-1	TRBJ1-1	CSAREGGNTEAFF	TGCAGTGCTAGAGAGGGCGGGAACACTGAAGCTTTCTTT
once	NA	TRBV20-1	TRBJ2-5	CSARERLTQETQYF	TGCAGTGCTAGAGAAAGACTGACTCAAGAGACCCAGTACTTC
few	TRBD2	TRBV4-2	TRBJ2-5	CASSLETSGGWTQYF	TGTGCCAGCAGCCTCGAGACTAGCGGGGGATGGACCCAGTACTTC
once	NA	TRBV11-3	TRBJ2-3	CASSSGPIATDTQYF	TGTGCCAGCAGCTCGGGACCGATAGCCACAGATACGCAGTATTTT
NA	NA	TRBV29-1	TRBJ1-4	CSAVDSGEKLFF	TGCAGCGCGGTCGACAGTGGTGAAAAACTGTTTTTT
NA	TRBD2	TRBV9	TRBJ2-1	CASSLPGASGANNEQFF	TGTGCCAGCAGCCTCCCGGGGGCTAGCGGGGCCAACAATGAGCAGTTCTTC
NA	TRBD2	TRBV7-2	TRBJ2-5	CASSYRLAGWGETQYF	TGTGCCAGCAGCTATCGCTTAGCGGGATGGGGAGAGACCCAGTACTTC
NA	TRBD2	TRBV12-3/TRBV12-4	TRBJ2-7	CASTLKGSGRYEQYF	TGTGCCAGCACCCTAAAGGGTAGCGGGAGGTACGAGCAGTACTTC
NA	TRBD2	TRBV20-1	TRBJ2-3	CSVSGRVSTDTQYF	TGCAGTGTTAGCGGGAGGGTTAGCACAGATACGCAGTATTTT
NA	TRBD2	TRBV15	TRBJ2-3	CATSPSGGDTQYF	TGTGCCACCAGCCCTTCGGGGGGAGATACGCAGTATTTT
few	NA	TRBV4-3	TRBJ2-1	CASSQAVRDNEQFF	TGCGCCAGCAGCCAAGCGGTGCGGGACAATGAGCAGTTCTTC
NA	NA	TRBV4-2	TRBJ2-4	CASSQEHGGRNIQYF	TGTGCCAGCAGCCAAGAACATGGGGGTAGAAACATTCAGTACTTC
NA	NA	TRBV6-2/TRBV6-3	TRBJ2-3	CASREARRAQYF	TGTGCCAGCAGAGAGGCGCGGAGAGCGCAGTATTTT
NA	TRBD1	TRBV20-1	TRBJ2-5	CSARDPGTGWGQTQYF	TGCAGTGCTAGAGATCCCGGGACAGGGTGGGGGCAGACCCAGTACTTC
NA	NA	TRBV4-3	TRBJ2-3	CASSQVSFPTDTQYF	TGCGCCAGCAGCCAAGTTAGCTTCCCGACAGATACGCAGTATTTT
NA	TRBD2	TRBV7-2	TRBJ2-3	CASSLGSGVDTDTQYF	TGTGCCAGCAGCTTAGGAAGCGGGGTGGACACAGATACGCAGTATTTT
NA	TRBD2	TRBV2	TRBJ2-7	CASSDWTSGSYEQYF	TGTGCCAGCAGTGATTGGACTAGCGGCTCCTACGAGCAGTACTTC
NA	NA	TRBV25-1	TRBJ2-1	CASNGGGVEQFF	TGTGCCAGCAATGGCGGAGGGGTTGAGCAGTTCTTC
few	TRBD2	TRBV29-1	TRBJ2-3	CSVGTSGGDTQYF	TGCAGCGTTGGGACTAGCGGGGGGGATACGCAGTATTTT
NA	NA	TRBV20-1	TRBJ1-6	CSASQQGVGTPLHF	TGCAGTGCCTCACAACAGGGAGTTGGAACACCCCTCCACTTT
once	NA	TRBV2	TRBJ2-1	CASSLFNAVGAEQFF	TGTGCCAGCAGCTTGTTTAATGCCGTTGGCGCTGAGCAGTTCTTC
NA	TRBD1	TRBV7-2	TRBJ2-7	CASSPPGQGPFMSYEQYF	TGTGCCAGCAGCCCTCCGGGACAGGGGCCCTTTATGTCCTACGAGCAGTACTTC
NA	NA	TRBV7-9	TRBJ2-5	CASSQGIYWEQYF	TGTGCCAGCAGCCAAGGGATATACTGGGAGCAGTACTTC
few	TRBD2	TRBV4-3	TRBJ2-1	CASSRTGTSVGGEQFF	TGCGCCAGCAGCCGCACCGGGACTAGCGTTGGAGGTGAGCAGTTCTTC
NA	TRBD1	TRBV20-1	TRBJ2-7	CSADTGVHEQYF	TGCAGTGCAGATACAGGGGTGCACGAGCAGTACTTC
many	NA	TRBV3-1	TRBJ2-7	CASSGQYYEQYF	TGTGCCAGCAGCGGACAGTACTACGAGCAGTACTTC
NA	TRBD1	TRBV18	TRBJ1-2	CASSTGQGAVYGYTF	TGTGCCAGCTCGACAGGGCAGGGGGCTGTCTATGGCTACACCTTC
NA	NA	TRBV30	TRBJ1-6	CAWSLTLGSPLHF	TGTGCCTGGAGCTTGACGCTTGGTTCACCCCTCCACTTT